This TCR beta chain appears in the sequencing data of a study of coeliac disease. A word on this clone: Its antigen is not known.

There are 15 residues in the CDR3. V was clipped by 5 bases and J by 4 bases, with 18 bases between them. The germline V gene encodes CDR1 SGHAT and CDR2 FQNNGV. Findings and caveats of the study: Of coeliac lamina propria samples, about 45% of the 18 held published gliadin-specific TRB sequences, versus 1 of 6 controls. Lower clonality than controls marked TRB and TRG repertoires from active celiac intraepithelial and lamina propria samples.

Sequencing was performed with immunoSEQ multiplex PCR; in TCRdb, only in-frame clones are kept and a portion is missing. The profile shows about 6,700 clones, 65% to 70% of them singletons. Material: lamina propria lymphocytes from the gut. The clonotype comes from a young woman with active celiac disease. The rearrangement uses TRBV11-2 and TRBJ2-7; D is perhaps TRBD1 (6 bases). For the CDR3, the DNA is TGTGCCAGCAGCCCCTACACAGGGTACCTTTACGAGCAGTACTTC. It codes for CASSPYTGYLYEQYF.